What follows is one TCR beta chain and its context. Its antigen is unknown. This entry belongs to a study of graft-versus-host responses after intestinal transplantation. Study information: Every recipient underwent anti-thymocyte globulin induction, then tacrolimus and steroids for three to four years.

Study-level findings and limits: Where graft-donor T cell macrochimerism was present, patients had high graft-versus-host to host-versus-graft clonal ratios in allografts.

The repertoire was sequenced with immunoSEQ multiplex PCR; TCRdb's copy has only in-frame clones and lacks some. The table lists around 64,000 clones, around 92% of them singletons. This CDR3 has 15 amino acids. Germline V gene lookup returns CDR1 SGHRS and CDR2 YFSETQ. Trimming took off 5 bases at V and 2 bases at J, with 16 bases between the two ends. The chain carries TRBV5-1 and TRBJ1-2, with D possibly TRBD1 on 6 matching bases. The TCR was taken from a human donor who was the organ donor for an intestinal transplant. The sequenced sample was unstimulated CD4+ T cells sorted from spleen or lymph node cells, obtained before transplant. The CDR3 DNA reads TGCGCCAGCAGGGGGGCTTTGACAAGAAACTATGGCTACACCTTC. Protein: CASRGALTRNYGYTF.